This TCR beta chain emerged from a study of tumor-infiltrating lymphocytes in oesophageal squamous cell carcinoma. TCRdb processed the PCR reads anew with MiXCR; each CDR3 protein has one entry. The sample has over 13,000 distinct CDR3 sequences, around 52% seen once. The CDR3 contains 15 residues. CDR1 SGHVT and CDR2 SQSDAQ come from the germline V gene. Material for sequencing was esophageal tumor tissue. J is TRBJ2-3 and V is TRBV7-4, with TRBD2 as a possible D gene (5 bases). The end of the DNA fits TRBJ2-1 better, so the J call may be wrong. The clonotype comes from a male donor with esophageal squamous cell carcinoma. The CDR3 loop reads CASSYAGYSYNEQFF. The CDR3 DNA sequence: TGTGCCAGCAGCTACGCGGGTTACTCCTACAATGAGCAGTTCTTC.